A single sample is the source of the 31 T cell receptor beta chains below, sequenced in a study of neurological immune-mediated disorders. TCRdb recomputed calls from the 5' RACE reads with MiXCR, one row per CDR3 protein. The sample shows more than 20,000 distinct CDR3 sequences, around 15% of them seen only once. The sample was PBMCs. The receptors were gathered from a female donor with HTLV-1-associated myelopathy (HAM/TSP).

By share, this clonotype ranks as medium-sized (0.01 to 0.1%). J is TRBJ2-2 and V is TRBV6-2 or TRBV6-3; 7 bases fit TRBD2. Losses at the gene ends were 6 bases for V and 1 base for J; bases not matched to a gene: 5. CDR1 and CDR2 (germline): MNHEY, SVGEGT. The CDR3 runs 15 residues. CDR3 in amino acids: CASRISGWNTGELFF. Written as DNA, the CDR3 is TGTGCCAGCAGAATTAGCGGGTGGAACACCGGGGAGCTGTTTTTT.

In its sample, this clonotype was seen many times. This chain connects TRBV12-3 or TRBV12-4 to TRBJ1-1, with 7 bases matching TRBD1. This CDR3 region has 14 residues. Unmatched junction bases numbered 5, after V lost 7 bases and J lost 0 bases. The DNA of the CDR3 is TGTGCCAGCACTACGACAGGGTTGAACACTGAAGCTTTCTTT. Its translation is CASTTTGLNTEAFF.

This clonotype was observed many times. The J gene is TRBJ2-2, the V gene TRBV3-1; D is undetermined. The length of the CDR3 is 14 residues. From germline, CDR1 is LGHDT and CDR2 YNNKEL (reference sequence). Trimming removed 5 bases from V and 0 bases from J, with 7 bases in between. The CDR3 nucleotides read TGTGCCAGCAGCGGGCTAGCGAACACCGGGGAGCTGTTTTTT. It specifies CASSGLANTGELFF. Variable domain in full (rest from reference TRBV3-1 and TRBJ2-2): DTAVSQTPKYLVTQMGNDKSIKCEQNLGHDTMYWYKQDSKKFLKIMFSYNNKELIINETVPNRFSPKSPDKAHLNLHINSLELGDSAVYFCASSGLANTGELFFGEGSRLTVL.

This clonotype has just a few counts. The V and J genes are TRBV5-6 and TRBJ1-1, with D unclear. This CDR3 comprises 13 residues. Germline-derived CDR1 and CDR2 are SGHDT and YYEEEE. V was cut by 4 bases and J by 14 bases, with 21 bases left in between. The CDR3 is CASSPRGSAVAFF. DNA for the CDR3: TGTGCCAGCAGCCCGAGAGGCTCAGCGGTTGCCTTCTTT. The variable domain in full, completed from reference TRBV5-6 and TRBJ1-1, reads DAGVTQSPTHLIKTRGQQVTLRCSPKSGHDTVSWYQQALGQGPQFIFQYYEEEERQRGNFPDRFSGHQFPNYSSELNVNALLLGDSALYLCASSPRGSAVAFFGQGTRLTVV.

In its sample, this clonotype was seen many times. This sequence joins TRBV11-2 and TRBJ2-7; 9 bases fit TRBD1. Germline loops: CDR1 SGHAT, CDR2 FQNNGV. The V segment lost 6 bases and the J segment 6 bases; nucleotides outside the gene matches: 9. This CDR3 comprises 14 residues. CDR3 in amino acids: CASSYRDRASEQYF. DNA for the CDR3: TGTGCCAGCAGTTACCGGGACAGGGCATCCGAGCAGTACTTC.

This clonotype was recorded many times. V gene TRBV5-4 combines with J gene TRBJ2-3; D gene uncertain. CDR1 is SGHNT, CDR2 YYREEE, per germline (reference sequence). V shed 4 bases and J shed 0 bases, with 12 bases lying between them. This CDR3 has 15 amino acids. The CDR3 sequence is CASSPYDPSTDTQYF. CDR3 DNA sequence: TGTGCCAGCAGCCCCTACGACCCTAGCACAGATACGCAGTATTTT. The full variable domain, in which reference TRBV5-4 and TRBJ2-3 provide the parts outside the CDR3, is ETGVTQSPTHLIKTRGQQVTLRCSSQSGHNTVSWYQQALGQGPQFIFQYYREEENGRGNFPPRFSGLQFPNYSSELNVNALELDDSALYLCASSPYDPSTDTQYFGPGTRLTVL.

V usage is TRBV20-1 and J usage is TRBJ2-5; D could derive from TRBD1 or TRBD2 (5 bases each). Germline CDR1 reads DFQATT; CDR2 reads SNEGSKA (reference sequence). Trimming removed 3 bases at V and 5 bases at J, with 16 bases between. The CDR3 covers 14 residues. CDR3 sequence (DNA): TGCAGTGCTAGGGGACCCCCCGATTGGGAGACCCAGTACTTC. It encodes CSARGPPDWETQYF.

This clonotype is classed as medium-sized. This chain links TRBV20-1 with TRBJ1-5, with 7 bases matching TRBD1. This CDR3 contains 14 residues. Losses at the gene ends were 0 bases for V and 1 base for J; bases not matched to a gene: 0. The germline V gene encodes CDR1 DFQATT and CDR2 SNEGSKA (reference sequence). CDR3: CSARDRGSNQPQHF. In DNA, the CDR3 is TGCAGTGCTAGAGACAGGGGGAGCAATCAGCCCCAGCATTTT.

This clonotype has at least ten counts. The chain links TRBV15 to TRBJ2-6; D tentatively fits TRBD1 or TRBD2 (5 bases each). The CDR3 covers 15 residues. V lost 5 bases and J 2 bases, leaving 10 bases between the germline ends. Per the germline V gene, CDR1 is LNHNV and CDR2 is YYDKDF (reference sequence). The CDR3 loop is CATSPLGAGANVLTF. The CDR3 DNA reads as TGTGCCACCAGCCCTCTGGGGGCTGGGGCCAACGTCCTGACTTTC. The variable domain in full, completed from reference TRBV15 and TRBJ2-6, reads DAMVIQNPRYQVTQFGKPVTLSCSQTLNHNVMYWYQQKSSQAPKLLFHYYDKDFNNEADTPDNFQSRRPNTSFCFLDIRSPGLGDTAMYLCATSPLGAGANVLTFGAGSRLTVL.

This clonotype has at least ten counts. This chain joins TRBV19 and TRBJ2-5; D is uncertain. Trimming shortened V by 5 bases and J by 5 bases, and 12 bases separated the two germline ends. From germline, CDR1 is LNHDA and CDR2 SQIVND (reference sequence). The length of the CDR3 is 13 residues. CDR3: CASSVGIGETQYF. As DNA, the CDR3 is TGTGCCAGTAGTGTAGGGATCGGGGAGACCCAGTACTTC.

This clonotype was counted ten times or more. V gene TRBV5-1 combines with J gene TRBJ2-7; TRBD2 matches at 7 bases. Losses at the gene ends were 0 bases for V and 2 bases for J; bases not matched to a gene: 2. Germline assignment: CDR1 SGHRS and CDR2 YFSETQ. CDR3 length: 14 residues. CDR3 region: CASSLGGGTYEQYF. The CDR3 DNA follows: TGCGCCAGCAGCTTGGGGGGAGGGACCTACGAGCAGTACTTC.

In its sample, this clonotype was seen many times. The chain joins TRBV5-1 to TRBJ1-2; D is perhaps TRBD1 (6 bases). CDR1 is SGHRS and CDR2 is YFSETQ in the germline V gene. The CDR3 is made up of 15 amino acids. V lost 3 bases to trimming and J lost 3 bases, with 15 bases between them. CDR3 DNA: TGCGCCAGCAGCTCCGGACAGCCTCCGGACTATGGCTACACCTTC. This translates into CASSSGQPPDYGYTF. The variable domain in full, with the rest retrieved from reference TRBV5-1 and TRBJ1-2, is KAGVTQTPRYLIKTRGQQVTLSCSPISGHRSVSWYQQTPGQGLQFLFEYFSETQRNKGNFPGRFSGRQFSNSRSEMNVSTLELGDSALYLCASSSGQPPDYGYTFGSGTRLTVV.

V usage is TRBV4-2 and J usage is TRBJ2-2, with TRBD2 matching over 12 bases. V lost 0 bases, J lost 6 bases, and 2 bases stayed unmatched. Per germline, CDR1 LGHNA and CDR2 YNFKEQ. The CDR3 sequence is 16 residues long. CDR3 in amino acids: CASSQERLAGAGELFF. The DNA of the CDR3 is TGTGCCAGCAGCCAAGAAAGACTAGCGGGAGCCGGGGAGCTGTTTTTT.

In this sample, this clonotype turned up many times. The V and J genes are TRBV29-1 and TRBJ1-3; tentative D call: TRBD1 (5 bases). Between the trimmed V and J ends, which lost 1 base and 0 bases, there was a span of 10 bases. Germline CDR1 SQVTM, CDR2 ANQGSEA. The CDR3 length is 15 residues. The CDR3 sequence is CSVEGGTGSGNTIYF. CDR3 sequence (DNA): TGCAGCGTTGAAGGCGGGACCGGCTCTGGAAACACCATATATTTT.

This clonotype appeared many times. This chain links TRBV27 with TRBJ2-6; TRBD1 or TRBD2 may be the D gene (6 bases each). V lost 4 bases and J 0 bases, leaving 19 bases between the germline ends. The CDR3 runs 19 residues. Looked up from germline, CDR1 is MNHEY and CDR2 is SMNVEV (reference sequence). The DNA for the CDR3 is TGTGCCAGCAGTTCTGTATGGGCGGGACAAATCTCTGGGGCCAACGTCCTGACTTTC. It yields the protein CASSSVWAGQISGANVLTF.

This clonotype was seen at least ten times. V is TRBV19 and J is TRBJ2-3; no reliable D call. Trimming pared 5 bases from V and 4 bases from J, leaving 7 bases between. This CDR3 has 12 amino acids. Germline lookup yields CDR1 LNHDA and CDR2 SQIVND (reference sequence). As DNA, the CDR3 is TGTGCCAGTAGTCCCCAGTCAGATACGCAGTATTTT. It translates to CASSPQSDTQYF.

This clonotype occurred many times. The chain carries TRBV14 and TRBJ1-5; D gene ambiguous. CDR3 length: 15 amino acids. V lost 4 bases and J 7 bases, leaving 17 bases between the germline ends. Germline lookup yields CDR1 SGHDN and CDR2 FVKESK. CDR3 in amino acids: CASSPMRGPGQPQHF. The CDR3, as DNA: TGTGCCAGCAGCCCCATGAGAGGGCCTGGACAGCCCCAGCATTTT. Variable domain in full (rest from reference TRBV14 and TRBJ1-5): EAGVTQFPSHSVIEKGQTVTLRCDPISGHDNLYWYRRVMGKEIKFLLHFVKESKQDESGMPNNRFLAERTGGTYSTLKVQPAELEDSGVYFCASSPMRGPGQPQHFGDGTRLSIL.

This clonotype appeared many times. The chain combines TRBV5-5 with TRBJ2-5; 10 bases are shared with TRBD2. The V gene end was trimmed by 2 bases and the J gene end by 3 bases; junction bases not matched to a gene: 1. Per the germline V gene, CDR1 is SGHKS and CDR2 is YYEKEE (reference sequence). CDR3 length: 14 residues. The CDR3 reads CASSFLAGEETQYF. As DNA, the CDR3 is TGTGCCAGCAGCTTTCTAGCGGGGGAAGAGACCCAGTACTTC. Supplemented by reference TRBV5-5 and TRBJ2-5, the full variable domain reads DAGVTQSPTHLIKTRGQQVTLRCSPISGHKSVSWYQQVLGQGPQFIFQYYEKEERGRGNFPDRFSARQFPNYSSELNVNALLLGDSALYLCASSFLAGEETQYFGPGTRLLVL.

This clonotype was observed at least ten times. J is TRBJ2-3 and V is TRBV3-1; the match to TRBD2 covers 11 bases. Trimming cost V 0 bases and J 1 base; bases outside gene matches: 12. The CDR3 loop spans 20 amino acids. CDR1 and CDR2 from the germline V gene are LGHDT and YNNKEL (reference sequence). CDR3 nucleotide sequence: TGTGCCAGCAGCCAAGATCTGTCGGTAGCGGGGGGGCGTGGCACAGATACGCAGTATTTT. As protein: CASSQDLSVAGGRGTDTQYF.

With respect to this clonotype: No DNA is shown, since the ends of the CDR3 on it are uncertain; the CDR3 is the one TCRdb lists. The V and J genes are TRBV5-5 and TRBJ2-7. Per germline, CDR1 SGHKS and CDR2 YYEKEE (reference sequence). From its first to its last residue, the CDR3 has 19 amino acids. The CDR3 loop reads CASSFYICSARSGPYEQYF.

This clonotype was counted at least ten times. V is TRBV6-2 or TRBV6-3 and J is TRBJ1-2, with 7 bases aligning to TRBD1. Germline assignment: CDR1 MNHEY and CDR2 SVGEGT. The CDR3 runs to 15 residues. The V gene end was trimmed by 8 bases and the J gene end by 4 bases; junction bases not matched to a gene: 13. CDR3 residues: CASETSGDRAYGYTF. The CDR3 DNA sequence: TGTGCCAGCGAGACCTCCGGAGACAGGGCCTATGGCTACACCTTC.

This clonotype was seen repeatedly, ten times or more. The V gene is TRBV20-1, the J gene TRBJ2-3; 14 bases are shared with TRBD2. Germline CDR1 and CDR2: DFQATT and SNEGSKA (reference sequence). There are 17 residues in the CDR3. Trimming took 6 bases from V and 0 from J; bases not matched to a gene: 8. The CDR3 spells CSAEGLAGVLSTDTQYF. The CDR3 nucleotides read TGCAGTGCAGAGGGACTAGCGGGGGTTCTGAGCACAGATACGCAGTATTTT.

This sequence joins TRBV20-1 and TRBJ2-6; D might be TRBD2 (6 bases). This CDR3 is built from 15 residues. Germline-derived CDR1 and CDR2 are DFQATT and SNEGSKA (reference sequence). Trimming removed 1 base at V and 0 bases at J, with 7 bases between. For the CDR3, the DNA is TGCAGTGCTAGAGTGGGGGGCTCTGGGGCCAACGTCCTGACTTTC. Encoded protein: CSARVGGSGANVLTF.

This clonotype has ten or more counts. For the CDR3, the DNA is TGTGCCAGCAGCGTAGTCGGACAGGACACAGATACGCAGTATTTT. This encodes CASSVVGQDTDTQYF. The chain combines TRBV9 with TRBJ2-3, with TRBD1 matching 7 bases. The ends lost 0 bases at V and 2 bases at J; junction bases unmatched: 3. The CDR3 length is 15 residues. The germline V gene encodes CDR1 SGDLS and CDR2 YYNGEE.

The V and J genes are TRBV7-2 and TRBJ1-2; 7 bases align to TRBD1. V shed 5 bases, J shed 2 bases, and the junction held 8 bases outside the gene matches. From germline, CDR1 is SGHTA and CDR2 FQGNSA. CDR3 size: 15 residues. In DNA, the CDR3 is TGTGCCAGCAGCCCTCGAGCAGGGGGGAACTATGGCTACACCTTC. This codes for CASSPRAGGNYGYTF.

This clonotype was found many times. The V call is TRBV20-1, the J call TRBJ2-5, with TRBD2 matching over 14 bases. This CDR3 is built from 13 residues. Germline CDR1 and CDR2: DFQATT and SNEGSKA (reference sequence). Here the CDR3 DNA reads TGCAGCCTGACTAGCGGGGGGGAAGAGACCCAGTACTTC. This sequence encodes CSLTSGGEETQYF.

This clonotype was counted ten times or more. J is TRBJ2-7 and V is TRBV11-2; unclear D gene. Looked up from germline, CDR1 is SGHAT and CDR2 is FQNNGV. The CDR3 runs 13 residues. Between the trimmed V and J ends, which lost 1 base and 3 bases, there was a span of 7 bases. The CDR3 loop is CASSLVRFYEQYF. CDR3 nucleotides: TGTGCCAGCAGCTTAGTTAGATTCTACGAGCAGTACTTC.

The rearrangement links TRBV7-6 to TRBJ1-1; D might be TRBD1 (6 bases). The CDR3 consists of 15 residues. With 9 bases removed from V and 1 base from J, the gap between germline ends came to 18 bases. Germline assignment: CDR1 SGHVS and CDR2 FNYEAQ. This CDR3 reads CASILGPGENTEAFF. Written as DNA, the CDR3 is TGTGCCAGTATCTTAGGGCCAGGGGAGAACACTGAAGCTTTCTTT.

This clonotype was counted many times. J is TRBJ2-5 and V is TRBV5-5; the D is unclear. The CDR3 runs to 14 residues. Germline CDR1 SGHKS, CDR2 YYEKEE (reference sequence). The germline V and J ends were trimmed by 0 bases and 2 bases, with 8 bases remaining between them. CDR3 in DNA: TGTGCCAGCAGCTTGGAGTGGTTACAAGAGACCCAGTACTTC. Translating gives CASSLEWLQETQYF.

Many counts were recorded for this clonotype. This CDR3 is CASSNPPGGGVLSPLHF. In nucleotides, the CDR3 is TGTGCCAGCAGCAACCCCCCTGGGGGTGGGGTTTTATCACCCCTCCACTTT. V gene TRBV7-9 combines with J gene TRBJ1-6, with D possibly matching TRBD1 (5 bases). Germline CDR1 SEHNR, CDR2 FQNEAQ (reference sequence). V lost 5 bases, J lost 10 bases, and 24 bases lay in between. The CDR3 runs 17 residues.

There are many counts of this clonotype. V is TRBV15 and J is TRBJ2-2; 7 bases fit TRBD1. CDR3 length: 15 residues. V lost 0 bases to trimming and J lost 7 bases; unmatched junction nucleotides: 5. The germline CDR1 and CDR2 sequences are LNHNV and YYDKDF (reference sequence). DNA for the CDR3: TGTGCCACCAGCAGAGATAGGACAGGAGGCGGGGAGCTGTTTTTT. Translated, it gives CATSRDRTGGGELFF.